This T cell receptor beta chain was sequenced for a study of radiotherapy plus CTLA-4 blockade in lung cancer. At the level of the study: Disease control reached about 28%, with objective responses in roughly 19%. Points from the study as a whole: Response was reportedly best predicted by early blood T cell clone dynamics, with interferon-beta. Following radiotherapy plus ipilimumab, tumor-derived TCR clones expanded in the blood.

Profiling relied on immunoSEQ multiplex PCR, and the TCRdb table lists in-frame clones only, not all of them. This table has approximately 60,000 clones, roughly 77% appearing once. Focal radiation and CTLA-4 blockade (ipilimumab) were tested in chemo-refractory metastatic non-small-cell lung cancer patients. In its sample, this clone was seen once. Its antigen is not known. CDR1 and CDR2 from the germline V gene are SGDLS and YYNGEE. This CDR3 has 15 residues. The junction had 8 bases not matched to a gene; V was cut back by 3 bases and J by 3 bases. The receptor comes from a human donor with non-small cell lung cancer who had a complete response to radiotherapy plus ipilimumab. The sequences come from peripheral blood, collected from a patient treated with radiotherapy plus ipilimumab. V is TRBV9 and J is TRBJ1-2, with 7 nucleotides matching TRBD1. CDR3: CASSAGTALHYGYTF. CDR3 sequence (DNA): TGTGCCAGCAGCGCCGGGACAGCCCTACACTATGGCTACACCTTC. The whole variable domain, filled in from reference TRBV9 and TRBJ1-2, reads DSGVTQTPKHLITATGQRVTLRCSPRSGDLSVYWYQQSLDQGLQFLIQYYNGEERAKGNILERFSAQQFPDLHSELNLSSLELGDSALYFCASSAGTALHYGYTFGSGTRLTVV.